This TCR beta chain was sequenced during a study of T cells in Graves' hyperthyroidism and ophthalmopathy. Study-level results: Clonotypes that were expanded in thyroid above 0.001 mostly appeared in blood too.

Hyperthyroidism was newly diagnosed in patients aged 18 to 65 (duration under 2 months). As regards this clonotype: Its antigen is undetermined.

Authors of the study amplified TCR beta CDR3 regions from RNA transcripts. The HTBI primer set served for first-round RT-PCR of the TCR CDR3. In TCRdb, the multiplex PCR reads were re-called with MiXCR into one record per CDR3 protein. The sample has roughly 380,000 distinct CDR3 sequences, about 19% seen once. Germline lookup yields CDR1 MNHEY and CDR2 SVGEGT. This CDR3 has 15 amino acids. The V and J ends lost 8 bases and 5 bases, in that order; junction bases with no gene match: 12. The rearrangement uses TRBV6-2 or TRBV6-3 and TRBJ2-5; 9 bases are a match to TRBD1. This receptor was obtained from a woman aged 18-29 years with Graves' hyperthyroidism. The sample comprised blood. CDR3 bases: TGTGCCAGCGGCCTCCTGGGACAGGGCTGGGAGACCCAGTACTTC. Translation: CASGLLGQGWETQYF.